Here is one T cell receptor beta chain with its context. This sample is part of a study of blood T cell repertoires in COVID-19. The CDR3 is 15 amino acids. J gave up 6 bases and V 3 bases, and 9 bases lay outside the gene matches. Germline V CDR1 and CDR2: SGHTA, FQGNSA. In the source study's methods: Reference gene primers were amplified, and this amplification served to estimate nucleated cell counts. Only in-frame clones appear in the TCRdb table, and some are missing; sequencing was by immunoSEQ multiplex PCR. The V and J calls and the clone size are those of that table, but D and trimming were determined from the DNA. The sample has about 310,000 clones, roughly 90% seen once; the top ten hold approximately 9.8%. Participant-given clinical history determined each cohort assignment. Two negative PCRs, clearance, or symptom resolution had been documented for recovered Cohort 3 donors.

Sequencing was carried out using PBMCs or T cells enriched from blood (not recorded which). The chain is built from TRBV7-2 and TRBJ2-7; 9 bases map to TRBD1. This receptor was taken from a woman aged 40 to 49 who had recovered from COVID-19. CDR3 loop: CASSFTRDRESEQYF. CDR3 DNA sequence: TGTGCCAGCAGCTTCACCCGGGACAGGGAATCCGAGCAGTACTTC.